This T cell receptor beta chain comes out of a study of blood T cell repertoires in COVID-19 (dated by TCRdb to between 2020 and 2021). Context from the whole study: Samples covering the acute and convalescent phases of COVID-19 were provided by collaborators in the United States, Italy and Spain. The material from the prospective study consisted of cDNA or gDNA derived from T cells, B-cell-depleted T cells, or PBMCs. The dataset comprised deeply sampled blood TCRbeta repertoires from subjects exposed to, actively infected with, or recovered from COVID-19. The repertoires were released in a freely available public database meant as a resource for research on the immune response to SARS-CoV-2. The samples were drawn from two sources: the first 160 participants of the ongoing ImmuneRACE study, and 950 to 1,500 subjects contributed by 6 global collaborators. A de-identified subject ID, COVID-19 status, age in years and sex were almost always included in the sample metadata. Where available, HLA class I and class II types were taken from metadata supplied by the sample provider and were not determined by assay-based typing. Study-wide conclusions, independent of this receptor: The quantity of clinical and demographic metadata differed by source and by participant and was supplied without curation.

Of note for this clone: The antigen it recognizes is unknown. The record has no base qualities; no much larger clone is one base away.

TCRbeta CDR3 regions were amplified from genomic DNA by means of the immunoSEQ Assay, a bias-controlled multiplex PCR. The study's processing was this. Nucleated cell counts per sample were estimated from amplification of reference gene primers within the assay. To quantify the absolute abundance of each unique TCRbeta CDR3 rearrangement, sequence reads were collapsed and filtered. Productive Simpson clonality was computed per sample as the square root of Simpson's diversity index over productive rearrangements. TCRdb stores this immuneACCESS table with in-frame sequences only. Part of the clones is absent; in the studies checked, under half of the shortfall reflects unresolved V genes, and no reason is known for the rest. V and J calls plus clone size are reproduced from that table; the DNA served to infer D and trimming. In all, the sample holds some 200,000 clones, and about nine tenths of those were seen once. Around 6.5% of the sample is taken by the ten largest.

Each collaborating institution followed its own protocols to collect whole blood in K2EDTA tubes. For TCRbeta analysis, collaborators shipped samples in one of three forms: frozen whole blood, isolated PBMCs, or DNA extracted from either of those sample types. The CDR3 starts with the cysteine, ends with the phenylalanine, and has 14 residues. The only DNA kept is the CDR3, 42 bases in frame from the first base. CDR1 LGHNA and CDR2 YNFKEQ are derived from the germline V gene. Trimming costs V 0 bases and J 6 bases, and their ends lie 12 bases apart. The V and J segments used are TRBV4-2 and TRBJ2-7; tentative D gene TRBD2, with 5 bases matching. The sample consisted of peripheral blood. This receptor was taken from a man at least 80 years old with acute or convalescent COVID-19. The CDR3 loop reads CASSQDWTGSEQYF. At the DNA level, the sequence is TGTGCCAGCAGCCAAGATTGGACGGGAAGCGAGCAGTACTTC.